Presented here are 23 T cell receptor beta chains from one specimen sequenced in a study of read filtering for tumor transcriptome and immune sequencing. This library used approximately 370 ng RNA and molecular barcoded adaptors spanning alpha/delta and beta/gamma chains. TCRdb re-analysed the reads in MiXCR, keeping a single row per CDR3 protein. The sample shows roughly 61,000 distinct CDR3 sequences, approximately 13% of them seen only once. The sample consisted of a population of CD138-negative cells sorted from bone marrow. Receptors originate from a donor aged 40 or over with multiple myeloma.

At least ten counts were recorded for this clonotype. The chain recombines TRBV5-4 with TRBJ1-2; a weak D match, TRBD1 (6 bases). The CDR3 runs 14 residues. Trimming stripped 4 bases from V and 2 bases from J, with 12 bases between. The germline gives CDR1 SGHNT, CDR2 YYREEE (reference sequence). The DNA of the CDR3 is TGTGCCAGCAGCGCCACAGGGCAGAACTATGGCTACACCTTC. As protein: CASSATGQNYGYTF.

This clonotype was recorded at least ten times. CDR3 region: CASSSREIARSGELFF. The CDR3 DNA reads TGTGCCAGCAGCTCTCGAGAAATAGCCCGGAGCGGGGAGCTGTTTTTT. The V call is TRBV5-6, the J call TRBJ2-2; unclear D gene. Trimming removed 3 bases from V and 7 bases from J, with 19 bases in between. CDR1 SGHDT and CDR2 YYEEEE come from the germline V gene. This CDR3 comprises 16 residues. Combining the CDR3 with reference TRBV5-6 and TRBJ2-2 gives the whole variable domain DAGVTQSPTHLIKTRGQQVTLRCSPKSGHDTVSWYQQALGQGPQFIFQYYEEEERQRGNFPDRFSGHQFPNYSSELNVNALLLGDSALYLCASSSREIARSGELFFGEGSRLTVL.

This clonotype was observed at least ten times. The rearrangement joins TRBV19 to TRBJ2-1, with 10 bases that match TRBD1. CDR3 length equals 16 residues. In germline, CDR1 is LNHDA, CDR2 SQIVND (reference sequence). V lost 5 bases to trimming and J lost 8 bases; unmatched junction nucleotides: 12. Written as DNA, the CDR3 is TGTGCCAGTAGTCCAACCGGGACAGGGGTTTATTATGAGCAGTTCTTC. This codes for CASSPTGTGVYYEQFF.

This clonotype was detected ten times or more. The chain couples TRBV10-2 to TRBJ1-5; 7 nucleotides align to TRBD1. Germline-derived CDR1 and CDR2 are WSHSY and SAAADI. The junction had 5 bases not matched to a gene; V was cut back by 7 bases and J by 2 bases. The CDR3 has 14 residues. In DNA form, the CDR3 reads TGCGCCAGCACTGGGACAGATCGCAATCAGCCCCAGCATTTT. Amino acids: CASTGTDRNQPQHF.

This clonotype was counted many times. The chain combines TRBV18 with TRBJ2-1; the D gene is possibly TRBD2 (5 bases). Trimming cost V 0 bases and J 7 bases, with 7 bases left between them. The CDR3 has 13 amino acids. Germline V CDR1 and CDR2: KGHSH, LQKENI. DNA for the CDR3: TGTGCCAGCTCACCACCGCCGGGGAATGAGCAGTTCTTC. Translation gives CASSPPPGNEQFF.

This clonotype was found a few times. A much larger clonotype is one base distant, so this may be a read error. This chain joins TRBV28 and TRBJ2-1; D is undetermined. This CDR3 is 10 amino acids long. Germline V gene data show CDR1 as MDHEN and CDR2 as SYDVKM. CDR3 nucleotide sequence: TGTGCCAGCTGTTTCCGTGAGCAGTTCTTC. Amino acid sequence: CASCFREQFF. The variable domain in full, with the rest retrieved from reference TRBV28 and TRBJ2-1, is DVKVTQSSRYLVKRTGEKVFLECVQDMDHENMFWYRQDPGLGLRLIYFSYDVKMKEKGDIPEGYSVSREKKERFSLILESASTNQTSMYLCASCFREQFFGPGTRLTVL.

This clonotype was recorded at least ten times. The gene calls are TRBV6-2 or TRBV6-3 and TRBJ1-5; D uncertain. The CDR3 consists of 15 residues. The germline V gene has CDR1 MNHEY and CDR2 SVGEGT. Trimming pared 2 bases from V and 1 base from J, leaving 9 bases between. This CDR3 reads CASSYAAGSNQPQHF. CDR3 bases: TGTGCCAGCAGTTACGCTGCGGGGAGCAATCAGCCCCAGCATTTT.

This clonotype has a count of ten or more. V usage is TRBV7-8 and J usage is TRBJ2-2; unclear D gene. CDR1 SGHVS and CDR2 FQNEAQ come from the germline V gene. There are 14 residues in the CDR3. The ends were cut back, 2 bases at V and 2 bases at J, with 6 bases in the middle. Written as DNA, the CDR3 is TGTGCCAGCAGCTTATTCGTAAACACCGGGGAGCTGTTTTTT. Translating it yields CASSLFVNTGELFF.

V usage is TRBV30 and J usage is TRBJ2-1; 7 bases match TRBD2. This CDR3 is 15 amino acids long. The V gene end was trimmed by 7 bases and the J gene end by 4 bases; junction bases not matched to a gene: 13. Germline CDR1 and CDR2: GTSNPN and SVGIG (reference sequence). The CDR3 sequence is CASRGGSPTYNEQFF. The CDR3 DNA follows: TGTGCCTCACGAGGCGGGAGCCCTACGTACAATGAGCAGTTCTTC.

This clonotype was detected ten times or more. This chain connects TRBV15 to TRBJ2-2, with TRBD1 as a possible D gene (6 bases). CDR1 and CDR2 from the germline V gene are LNHNV and YYDKDF (reference sequence). Trimming left V 3 bases short and J 7 bases short, with 18 bases between. The CDR3 runs 16 residues. CDR3 in amino acids: CATSRPPVGAVGELFF. The CDR3, as DNA: TGTGCCACCAGCAGGCCCCCCGTGGGGGCGGTCGGGGAGCTGTTTTTT.

The rearrangement links TRBV14 to TRBJ2-2; a possible D gene is TRBD1 (6 bases). Germline V CDR1 and CDR2: SGHDN, FVKESK. The CDR3 is 16 residues long. V lost 4 bases, J lost 1 base, and 13 bases lay in between. CDR3 protein: CASSRSDSLNTGELFF. The CDR3 DNA follows: TGTGCCAGCAGCCGATCGGACAGTCTGAACACCGGGGAGCTGTTTTTT.

This clonotype has ten or more counts. Compared with germline, one end of the junction differs, possibly owing to a read error. The chain couples TRBV7-8 to TRBJ2-4; a possible D gene is TRBD2 (5 bases). This CDR3 contains 16 residues. From germline, CDR1 is SGHVS and CDR2 FQNEAQ. Here the CDR3 DNA reads TGTGCCAGCAGCTTAAGCACAAACCTAGCCAAAAACATCCAGTACTTC. This gives the protein CASSLSTNLAKNIQYF.

This clonotype was recorded at least ten times. The V and J genes are TRBV7-8 and TRBJ1-5; 8 bases are a match to TRBD1. Germline V gene data show CDR1 as SGHVS and CDR2 as FQNEAQ. CDR3 length: 15 amino acids. V gave up 2 bases and J gave up 6 bases; unmatched junction bases: 6. The CDR3 sequence is CASSLLGQVIQPQHF. In DNA form, the CDR3 reads TGTGCCAGCAGCTTACTGGGACAGGTCATTCAGCCCCAGCATTTT.

This clonotype was detected ten times or more. The genes are TRBV18 and TRBJ2-5, with 8 bases lining up with TRBD1. Unmatched junction bases numbered 3, after V lost 1 base and J lost 2 bases. The CDR3 is 15 residues long. Germline V gene sequence: CDR1 KGHSH, CDR2 LQKENI. CDR3 sequence (DNA): TGTGCCAGCTCACCACAACAGGGGGTACAAGAGACCCAGTACTTC. It encodes CASSPQQGVQETQYF.

This clonotype was picked up many times. This chain connects TRBV5-1 to TRBJ2-5, with TRBD1 identical over 11 bases. The CDR3 sequence is 15 residues long. Germline V gene sequence: CDR1 SGHRS, CDR2 YFSETQ. V dropped 4 bases and J dropped 5; count of bases not matched to a gene: 7. CDR3 coding DNA: TGCGCCAGCAGCCCCGGGACAGGGGGTAGGGAGACCCAGTACTTC. Residues: CASSPGTGGRETQYF.

This clonotype has at least ten counts. The chain uses TRBV11-2 and TRBJ2-2; the D gene is possibly TRBD1 (5 bases). CDR1 and CDR2 (germline): SGHAT, FQNNGV. Trimming took off 3 bases at V and 2 bases at J, with 7 bases between the two ends. This CDR3 has 14 residues. The CDR3 spells CASSLTDNTGELFF. The CDR3 nucleotides read TGTGCCAGCAGCTTGACAGATAACACCGGGGAGCTGTTTTTT. Drawing the rest from reference TRBV11-2 and TRBJ2-2, the complete variable domain is EAGVAQSPRYKIIEKRQSVAFWCNPISGHATLYWYQQILGQGPKLLIQFQNNGVVDDSQLPKDRFSAERLKGVDSTLKIQPAKLEDSAVYLCASSLTDNTGELFFGEGSRLTVL.

This clonotype is medium-sized within its sample. The J gene is TRBJ2-1, the V gene TRBV29-1; 10 bases fit TRBD1. The germline V gene has CDR1 SQVTM and CDR2 ANQGSEA. J lost 9 bases, V lost 0 bases, and 5 bases had no gene match. The CDR3 loop spans 14 amino acids. The DNA of the CDR3 is TGCAGCGTTGAAGAAGACAGGGGGCTTAGTGAGCAGTTCTTC. This gives the protein CSVEEDRGLSEQFF.

This clonotype was seen repeatedly, ten times or more. V is TRBV12-3 or TRBV12-4 and J is TRBJ1-5, with D maybe TRBD1 (5 bases). This CDR3 region has 15 residues. V lost 3 bases, J lost 4 bases, and 13 bases lay in between. The chain's CDR3 is CASSFEAGRNQPQHF. In DNA form, the CDR3 reads TGTGCCAGCAGTTTTGAGGCAGGGAGAAATCAGCCCCAGCATTTT.

There are a few counts of this clonotype. This may stem from a read error, because a much larger clone lies one nucleotide away. The CDR3 DNA sequence: TGTGCCAGCAGCTGGAGTTCCAGCTCCTACAATGAGCAGTTCTTC. It is translated as CASSWSSSSYNEQFF. The chain couples TRBV11-2 to TRBJ2-1; D uncertain. CDR1 is SGHAT and CDR2 is FQNNGV in the germline V gene. This CDR3 has 15 residues. Trimming cost V 4 bases and J 0 bases, with 10 bases left between them.

This clonotype is labeled as medium-sized. The V and J genes are TRBV7-9 and TRBJ2-1; TRBD2 is a possible D gene (6 bases). This CDR3 contains 16 residues. V lost 4 bases to trimming and J lost 5 bases, with 18 bases between them. Germline values: CDR1 SEHNR, CDR2 FQNEAQ (reference sequence). This CDR3 is CASSSRGTGPDNEQFF. The CDR3 DNA follows: TGTGCCAGCAGCTCCCGGGGGACTGGCCCCGACAATGAGCAGTTCTTC.

To note about this clonotype: A read error may explain this, as a much larger clone is one base away. The chain couples TRBV5-1 to TRBJ2-6; D is undetermined. CDR1 SGHRS and CDR2 YFSETQ come from the germline V gene. Trimming cost V 7 bases and J 1 base, with 6 bases left between them. This CDR3 has 13 amino acids. In nucleotides, the CDR3 is TGCGCCAGCTGGGGATCTGGGGCCAACGTCCTGACTTTC. As protein: CASWGSGANVLTF.

This clonotype occurred many times. The chain joins TRBV7-8 to TRBJ2-2; 7 bases are a match to TRBD2. Losses at the gene ends were 5 bases for V and 5 bases for J; bases not matched to a gene: 8. Germline V CDR1 and CDR2: SGHVS, FQNEAQ. The CDR3 is 15 amino acids. As DNA, the CDR3 is TGTGCCAGCAGCCGCCGTAGCGGGTATACCGGGGAGCTGTTTTTT. It encodes CASSRRSGYTGELFF. Filled out from reference TRBV7-8 and TRBJ2-2, the complete variable domain reads GAGVSQSPRYKVAKRGQDVALRCDPISGHVSLFWYQQALGQGPEFLTYFQNEAQLDKSGLPSDRFFAERPEGSVSTLKIQRTQQEDSAVYLCASSRRSGYTGELFFGEGSRLTVL.

This clonotype was seen at least ten times. As DNA, the CDR3 is TGTGCCAGCAGCCCAGACAGGGTCACCGGGGAGCTGTTTTTT. Protein: CASSPDRVTGELFF. The chain recombines TRBV11-2 with TRBJ2-2, with 7 bases lining up with TRBD1. The CDR3 spans 14 residues. Unmatched junction bases numbered 4, after V lost 5 bases and J lost 4 bases. The germline gives CDR1 SGHAT, CDR2 FQNNGV.